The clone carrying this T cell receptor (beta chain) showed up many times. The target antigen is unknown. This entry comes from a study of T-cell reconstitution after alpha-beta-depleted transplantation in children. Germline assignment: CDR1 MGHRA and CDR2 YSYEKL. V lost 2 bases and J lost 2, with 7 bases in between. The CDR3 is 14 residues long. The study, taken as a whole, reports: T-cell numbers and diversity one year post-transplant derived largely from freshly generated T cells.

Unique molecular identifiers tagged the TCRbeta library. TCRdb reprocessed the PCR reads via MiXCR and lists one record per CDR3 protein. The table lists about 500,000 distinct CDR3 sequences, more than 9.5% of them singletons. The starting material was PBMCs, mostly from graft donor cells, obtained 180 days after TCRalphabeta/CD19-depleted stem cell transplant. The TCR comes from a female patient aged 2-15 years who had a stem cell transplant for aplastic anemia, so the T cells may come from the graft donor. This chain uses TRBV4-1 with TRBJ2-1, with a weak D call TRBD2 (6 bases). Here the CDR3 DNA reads TGCGCCAGCAGCCAAAAGCGGGCCTACAATGAGCAGTTCTTC. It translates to CASSQKRAYNEQFF.